Detailed here is one T cell receptor beta chain. Its recognized antigen is unknown. No much larger clone is present one base from it, and per-base qualities are unavailable. For sequencing of the TCRbeta CDR3 region, genomic DNA was extracted from the sorted cells. The immunoSEQ Assay was used to sequence the TCRbeta CDR3 regions. In TCRdb, the immuneACCESS table is reduced to in-frame sequences with V and J assigned. These tables do not hold every clone; where another copy was compared, an unresolved V gene accounts for under half, and the others remain unexplained. The sample has tens of thousands of clones on record, approximately 90% of them singletons. The ten top clones hold 3.5% to 4% of the sample. From the cysteine through the phenylalanine, the CDR3 covers 13 amino acids. The sequence is cut down to CDR3 DNA, 39 bases in frame from base 1. The germline V gene (reference sequence) supplies CDR1 MNHEY and CDR2 SMNVEV. At the junction V is shortened by 8 bases and J by 2 bases, with 12 bases in between.

This record belongs to a study of OX40 agonist ivuxolimab in advanced cancers. About the investigation overall: Ivuxolimab, which targeted the costimulatory receptor OX40 (CD134), was an agonistic, fully human IgG2 monoclonal antibody. Intravenous ivuxolimab was administered to patients every 2 weeks at six dose levels: 0.01, 0.1, 0.3, 1.5, 3 and 10 mg/kg. Of the approximately 50 dose-escalation patients, hepatocellular carcinoma was present in about 20, melanoma in roughly 15, renal cell carcinoma in 9 and head and neck cancer in 9. In the dose-escalation cohort, around four fifths of patients were male, and the mean age was roughly 60 years with a range of roughly 23 to 79. Patients were allowed to have had prior anti-PD-1, anti-PD-L1 or anti-CTLA-4 therapy, and around 40% of the dose-escalation patients had previously received checkpoint inhibitors. Three dose-escalation patients achieved partial responses, one with hepatocellular carcinoma and two with cutaneous melanoma. The purpose of peripheral TCRbeta sequencing was to test whether ivuxolimab changed TCR sequence diversity and led to clonal T-cell expansion. The monotherapy dose-escalation portion (N of about 50 patients) of the phase I ivuxolimab trial is reported in the paper.

The paper's findings and limits, for the study overall: In the 0.1-3.0 mg/kg groups, partial responders were among the patients with the lowest normalized peripheral clonal expansion, particularly in CD8+ T cells. At doses of 0.1 to 3.0 mg/kg, clonal expansion of both CD4+ and CD8+ T cells in blood was seen between baseline and week 6. Low levels of normalized T-cell clonal expansion were also seen in some nonresponding patients. After ivuxolimab, CD8+ T cells had more expanded clones than CD4+ T cells on average. The antigen specificity of the peripheral T cells that underwent clonal expansion was not determined.

The trial excluded patients who had a history of autoimmune disease or who were on systemic immunosuppression. In every dose cohort, peripheral blood was drawn for TCR sequencing at baseline, cycle 4 day 1, and cycle 7 day 1. Samples were obtained from an open-label, multicenter, first-in-human phase I dose-escalation trial of ivuxolimab. The trial enrolled adults with locally advanced or metastatic head and neck squamous cell, hepatocellular, melanoma or renal cell carcinoma. Before TCR sequencing, CD4+ T cells and CD8+ T cells were sorted from peripheral blood as separate populations. The chain links TRBV27 with TRBJ2-5; the D gene is possibly TRBD2, with 5 bases matching. This clonotype was sampled from an adult with an advanced solid tumor such as melanoma, head and neck, liver or kidney cancer. The sequenced sample was CD4+ or CD8+ T cells sorted from blood, obtained in a trial of the OX40 agonist ivuxolimab. CDR3 loop: CASSRAEQETQYF. DNA sequence: TGTGCCAGCTCCCGAGCGGAACAAGAGACCCAGTACTTC.